A selection of T cell receptor beta chains follows, all from one sample in a study of blood T cells in healthy people across ages. Each CDR3 protein gets one entry after TCRdb re-called the 5' RACE reads with MiXCR. The repertoire holds around 800,000 distinct CDR3 sequences, with 25% to 30% as singletons. The data also belong to a second study, concerning T cells of mothers and their children.

Sequenced input: blood. Receptors were obtained from a boy between 10 and 17 years old in good health. Both conserved end residues are part of each CDR3. Each record gives: clone size, V gene, J gene, D gene, CDR3 protein, CDR3 DNA. A D gene is named only where the DNA matches it firmly. Not every row has a clone size; where given, it reads once, few, many or a size class.

>few|TRBV21-1|TRBJ2-7|NA
CASSLPDRAYEQYF
TGTGCCAGCAGCCTCCCCGACAGGGCCTACGAGCAGTACTTC
>NA|TRBV12-3/TRBV12-4|TRBJ1-1|NA
CAILGRGAFF
TGTGCCATCCTGGGACGTGGTGCTTTCTTT
>few|TRBV11-2|TRBJ2-5|NA
CASSRDRVGGETQYF
TGTGCCAGCAGCAGAGATCGGGTAGGAGGGGAGACCCAGTACTTC
>few|TRBV27|TRBJ2-5|TRBD2
CASSPGLAGGVETQYF
TGTGCCAGCAGTCCAGGACTAGCGGGGGGTGTGGAGACCCAGTACTTC
>NA|TRBV27|TRBJ2-3|NA
CASSLSGRGTDTQYF
TGTGCCAGCAGTTTATCCGGCAGGGGCACAGATACGCAGTATTTT
>NA|TRBV27|TRBJ1-4|NA
CAARDSRNKKLFF
TGTGCCGCACGGGATTCACGTAATAAAAAACTGTTTTTT
>NA|TRBV20-1|TRBJ2-1|TRBD1
CSAKTGTADYNEQFF
TGCAGTGCTAAGACCGGGACAGCTGACTACAATGAGCAGTTCTTC
>NA|TRBV7-9|TRBJ2-5|NA
CASGTNQETQYF
TGTGCCAGCGGCACGAACCAGGAGACCCAGTACTTC
>few|TRBV20-1|TRBJ1-2|NA
CSARDIVVDGYTF
TGCAGTGCTAGAGATATAGTCGTGGATGGCTACACCTTC
>few|TRBV11-2|TRBJ1-6|NA
CASSLIPPMGAHRIDNSPLHF
TGTGCCAGCAGCCTTATCCCCCCGATGGGGGCGCATAGAATTGATAATTCACCCCTCCACTTT
>few|TRBV2|TRBJ1-2|NA
CASQLGVGDYGYTF
TGTGCCAGTCAACTTGGGGTAGGCGACTATGGCTACACCTTC
>NA|TRBV10-3|TRBJ1-4|NA
CAIRSFEGAAEKLFF
TGTGCCATCAGGTCTTTTGAAGGGGCGGCGGAAAAACTGTTTTTT
>few|TRBV7-8|TRBJ1-5|NA
CASSFATVNQPQHF
TGTGCCAGCAGCTTTGCGACAGTCAATCAGCCCCAGCATTTT
>few|TRBV5-1|TRBJ2-5|NA
CASSLRGGLSQETQYF
TGCGCCAGCAGCTTAAGAGGCGGACTCAGCCAAGAGACCCAGTACTTC
>few|TRBV29-1|TRBJ2-5|NA
CSSSRGTQETQYF
TGCAGCTCCTCGAGGGGGACCCAAGAGACCCAGTACTTC
>few|TRBV6-5|TRBJ2-7|NA
CASSYSRSSYEQYF
TGTGCCAGCAGTTACTCGAGGTCCTCCTACGAGCAGTACTTC
>NA|TRBV20-1|TRBJ1-4|NA
CSAPGGHGGVRREKLFF
TGCAGTGCTCCGGGGGGACACGGAGGAGTGAGGCGTGAAAAACTGTTTTTT
>NA|TRBV20-1|TRBJ2-4|NA
CSAGTLTLAKNIQYF
TGCAGTGCGGGTACACTAACCCTAGCCAAAAACATTCAGTACTTC
>NA|TRBV28|TRBJ2-7|TRBD1
CASKSDRGRVNEQYF
TGTGCCAGCAAATCGGACAGGGGGCGAGTTAACGAGCAGTACTTC
>NA|TRBV7-2|TRBJ2-7|NA
CASSFTGYANEQYF
TGTGCCAGCAGCTTCACGGGGTACGCCAACGAGCAGTACTTC
>NA|TRBV20-1|TRBJ2-1|TRBD1
CSAPGTGHDDEQFF
TGCAGTGCCCCCGGGACAGGTCATGATGATGAGCAGTTCTTC
>NA|TRBV19|TRBJ2-1|NA
CASSKGEEQFF
TGTGCCAGTAGTAAAGGGGAAGAGCAGTTCTTC
>NA|TRBV20-1|TRBJ2-5|NA
CSARRRDETQYF
TGCAGTGCTCGTCGGAGGGACGAGACCCAGTACTTC